The 10 T cell receptor beta chains presented below share a single source sample, sequenced in a study of cytomegalovirus exposure and HLA in healthy donors. In the PCR, 60 Vbeta and 13 Jbeta primers were used. The protocol was immunoSEQ multiplex PCR, while the TCRdb copy is restricted to in-frame clones and leaves out a portion. Of 99,000 or so clones listed, 70% to 80% were seen once; the top ten hold approximately 2%. Material: PBMCs. All receptors derive from a man in his thirties or forties in good health and CMV-seronegative.

Turning to this clone: Other DNA sequences within the sample encode an identical CDR3. The CDR3 nucleotides are TGTGCCAGCAGCTTAGCGTCGGGTAGCACAGATACGCAGTATTTT. It specifies CASSLASGSTDTQYF. This chain connects TRBV7-2 to TRBJ2-3; D not certain. Trimming removed 0 bases at V and 0 bases at J, with 7 bases between. Germline assignment: CDR1 SGHTA and CDR2 FQGNSA. The CDR3 consists of 15 residues.

V and J are TRBV30 and TRBJ1-1; tentative D call: TRBD1 (6 bases). The V gene lost 0 bases and the J gene lost 0 bases, with 14 bases spanning the gap. Germline assignment: CDR1 GTSNPN and CDR2 SVGIG (reference sequence). The CDR3 extends over 16 amino acids. DNA for the CDR3: TGTGCCTGGAGTGTACTAGGGGGTAGGGTGAACACTGAAGCTTTCTTT. It is translated as CAWSVLGGRVNTEAFF.

This clone was counted between two and nine times. The CDR3 sequence is CASSDWDRKNTEAFF. The CDR3 DNA is TGTGCCAGCAGTGACTGGGACAGGAAGAACACTGAAGCTTTCTTT. The chain employs TRBV6-5 and TRBJ1-1, with TRBD1 matching over 8 bases. This CDR3 has 15 amino acids. V shed 5 bases and J 1 base; nucleotides not matched to a gene: 6. CDR1 is MNHEY, CDR2 SVGAGI, per germline.

V and J are TRBV7-2 and TRBJ2-1; the D gene is possibly TRBD2 (6 bases). CDR3 size: 14 residues. V lost 6 bases to trimming and J lost 6 bases, with 15 bases between them. The germline V gene has CDR1 SGHTA and CDR2 FQGNSA. Written as DNA, the CDR3 is TGTGCCAGCAGTACCACGAGCGGGCCCAATGAGCAGTTCTTC. Translating it yields CASSTTSGPNEQFF.

The rearrangement uses TRBV5-1 and TRBJ1-1, with a possible D match to TRBD1 (6 bases). Between the trimmed V and J ends, which lost 8 bases and 3 bases, there was a span of 17 bases. The germline V gene has CDR1 SGHRS and CDR2 YFSETQ. The CDR3 extends over 14 amino acids. As DNA, the CDR3 is TGCGCCAGTAAAAGGGGGGGGACGGACACTGAAGCTTTCTTT. Its translation is CASKRGGTDTEAFF.

This clone was picked up a small number of times. This chain uses TRBV19 with TRBJ2-1, with a possible D match to TRBD2 (6 bases). This CDR3 region has 13 residues. CDR1 is LNHDA and CDR2 is SQIVND in the germline V gene (reference sequence). Trimming removed 8 bases at V and 6 bases at J, with 14 bases between. The CDR3, as DNA: TGTGCCAGTGGGACTTCTCGCTTCAATGAGCAGTTCTTC. This codes for CASGTSRFNEQFF.

The rearrangement links TRBV27 to TRBJ2-2; D unclear. This CDR3 spans 12 amino acids. V shed 6 bases and J shed 6 bases, with 8 bases lying between them. The germline gives CDR1 MNHEY, CDR2 SMNVEV (reference sequence). The CDR3 is CASSPIPGELFF. The CDR3 DNA follows: TGTGCCAGCAGCCCTATCCCCGGGGAGCTGTTTTTT.

The chain couples TRBV6-5 to TRBJ2-2, with 10 bases lining up with TRBD2. The CDR3 extends over 15 amino acids. Losses at the gene ends were 4 bases for V and 5 bases for J; bases not matched to a gene: 4. Looked up from germline, CDR1 is MNHEY and CDR2 is SVGAGI. The CDR3 DNA reads as TGTGCCAGCAGTTTACTAGCGGGGCAGACCGGGGAGCTGTTTTTT. Its translation is CASSLLAGQTGELFF.

The V call is TRBV6-5, the J call TRBJ1-2; 7 positions agree with TRBD1. With V trimmed by 0 bases and J by 4 bases, 2 bases remained unmatched. Per germline, CDR1 MNHEY and CDR2 SVGAGI. There are 14 residues in the CDR3. The CDR3 protein is CASSYSSGGYGYTF. The CDR3 DNA follows: TGTGCCAGCAGTTACTCATCAGGGGGCTATGGCTACACCTTC.

J is TRBJ1-1 and V is TRBV9; D remains ambiguous. This CDR3 has 14 amino acids. Germline V gives CDR1 SGDLS, CDR2 YYNGEE. The ends were cut back, 2 bases at V and 0 bases at J, with 8 bases in the middle. In DNA form, the CDR3 reads TGTGCCAGCAGCGTTAGTACAGTGAACACTGAAGCTTTCTTT. As protein: CASSVSTVNTEAFF.